One and the same sample provided the 10 T cell receptor beta chains below, sequenced in a study of CD8+CD57+ T cells in acquired aplastic anemia. Sequencing involved patients with CD8+CD57+ cell expansion previously shown by flow cytometry. Profiles of TCR beta VDJ and CDR3 were generated from a genomic DNA template. TCRdb passed the reads through MiXCR, listing each CDR3 protein once. Altogether more than 150,000 distinct CDR3 sequences are present, 45% to 60% being singletons, with the ten largest covering 10% to 15%. Specimen: sorted CD4+, CD8+, or CD8+CD57+ T cells (not recorded which) from PBMCs. These receptor sequences come from a human donor with aplastic anemia.

The chain employs TRBV4-3 and TRBJ1-1; D is unclear. Germline-derived CDR1 and CDR2 are LGHNA and YSLEER. V lost 1 base and J lost 4, with 16 bases in between. This CDR3 region has 16 residues. CDR3: CASSQVHGVLGTEAFF. CDR3 bases: TGCGCCAGCAGCCAAGTTCATGGGGTACTGGGCACTGAAGCTTTCTTT.

The V and J genes are TRBV9 and TRBJ2-7; weak D call: TRBD1 (5 bases). V lost 0 bases and J 3 bases, leaving 34 bases between the germline ends. The CDR3 is 22 residues long. Germline-derived CDR1 and CDR2 are SGDLS and YYNGEE. The CDR3 region has the DNA TGTGCCAGCAGCGTAGTTTGGAACGGCAGGGATTGGTTTCAGGCCCCCTACTACGAGCAGTACTTC. Translated: CASSVVWNGRDWFQAPYYEQYF.

The chain carries TRBV10-3 and TRBJ2-1, with D hard to call. V was trimmed by 3 bases and J by 0 bases, leaving 12 bases between them. CDR3 length: 16 amino acids. Per germline, CDR1 ENHRY and CDR2 SYGVKD. Here the CDR3 reads CAISDLVKSSYNEQFF. CDR3 coding DNA: TGTGCCATCAGTGATCTGGTGAAAAGCTCCTACAATGAGCAGTTCTTC.

This clonotype was found many times. The chain joins TRBV10-1 to TRBJ2-7, with 8 bases aligning to TRBD1. The length of the CDR3 is 17 residues. With V trimmed by 3 bases and J by 2 bases, 12 bases remained unmatched. Germline V gives CDR1 WNHNN, CDR2 SYGVQD (reference sequence). Here the CDR3 DNA reads TGCGCCAGCAGTGATTCGTGGGGATCGGGACAGGCCTACGAGCAGTACTTC. This gives the protein CASSDSWGSGQAYEQYF.

In the case of this clonotype: This may come from a read error, since a much larger clone is one base off. V usage is TRBV3-1 and J usage is TRBJ1-1; 9 bases fit TRBD1. Germline CDR1 reads LGHDT; CDR2 reads YNNKEL (reference sequence). CDR3 length: 14 amino acids. For the CDR3, the DNA is TGTGCCAGCAGCCATGGGACAGGGAACACTGAAGATTTCTTT. Its translation: CASSHGTGNTEDFF.

The V call is TRBV7-2, the J call TRBJ2-5; D possibly matches TRBD1 or TRBD2 (5 bases each). The CDR3 runs 13 residues. Deletions cut 7 bases from V and 4 bases from J, with 13 bases between. Germline CDR1 is SGHTA and CDR2 is FQGNSA. The CDR3 nucleotides read TGTGCCAGCACCCACCTGGGGGTAGAGACCCAGTACTTC. Its protein product is CASTHLGVETQYF.

The chain carries TRBV25-1 and TRBJ2-2; TRBD2 matches 10 bases. From germline, CDR1 is MGHDK and CDR2 SYGVNS. The CDR3 is 15 residues long. J lost 4 bases, V lost 8 bases, and 7 bases had no gene match. CDR3 amino acids: CASAPTSGITGELFF. The DNA of the CDR3 is TGTGCCAGCGCACCAACTAGCGGGATCACCGGGGAGCTGTTTTTT.

Comment on this clonotype: Its ends do not fully match the called genes, so a read error is possible. The chain links TRBV7-3 to TRBJ2-3; 7 bases align to TRBD2. The V gene's germline CDR1 is SGHTA and CDR2 FQGTGA. This CDR3 is 19 amino acids long. The DNA of the CDR3 is TGCGCCAGCAGCTTAACCGTGGTCTTCGCGGGGGAAGGTACAGATACGCAGTATTTT. Translation gives CASSLTVVFAGEGTDTQYF. The variable domain in full, with the rest retrieved from reference TRBV7-3 and TRBJ2-3, is GAGVSQTPSNKVTEKGKYVELRCDPISGHTALYWYRQSLGQGPEFLIYFQGTGAADDSGLPNDRFFAVRPEGSVSTLKIQRTERGDSAVYLCASSLTVVFAGEGTDTQYFGPGTRLTVL.

V gene TRBV24-1 combines with J gene TRBJ2-5; 9 bases map to TRBD1. The CDR3 length is 15 residues. Losses at the gene ends were 6 bases for V and 5 bases for J; bases not matched to a gene: 9. Germline CDR1 and CDR2: KGHDR and SFDVKD. This CDR3 is CATSHPQGTGETQYF. CDR3 sequence (DNA): TGTGCCACCAGTCATCCCCAGGGGACAGGGGAGACCCAGTACTTC.

This sequence joins TRBV7-9 and TRBJ2-7, with no clear D. The V gene lost 5 bases and the J gene lost 5 bases, with 13 bases spanning the gap. The CDR3 sequence is 13 residues long. In germline, CDR1 is SEHNR, CDR2 FQNEAQ (reference sequence). The CDR3, as DNA: TGTGCCAGCAGCACCCCAACACGCAACGAGCAGTACTTC. The encoded protein is CASSTPTRNEQYF. The full variable domain, rest sourced from reference TRBV7-9 and TRBJ2-7, is DTGVSQNPRHKITKRGQNVTFRCDPISEHNRLYWYRQTLGQGPEFLTYFQNEAQLEKSRLLSDRFSAERPKGSFSTLEIQRTEQGDSAMYLCASSTPTRNEQYFGPGTRLTVT.